This T cell receptor beta chain was found in a study of response to subunit inactivated influenza vaccine. TCRdb reprocessed the RT-PCR reads with MiXCR, giving one entry per CDR3 protein. The sample lists 500,000 to 600,000 distinct CDR3 sequences; approximately 10% were seen once. This clonotype was seen a handful of times. The CDR3 loop spans 14 amino acids. CDR1 and CDR2 from the germline V gene are MNHNS and SASEGT. V lost 6 bases and J 5 bases, leaving 14 bases between the germline ends. These same records also appear under a second study, on T cells expressing NK-cell markers. That report adds: In generating TCR beta cDNA, 5'RACE template switching with UMIs was used. Roughly 1.0-7.0% of CD8+ T cells in six or seven donors belonged to dominant NKG2C+ clonotypes. The CD3+CD56-NKG2C+ fraction of a few donors was likewise dominated by these clonotypes. Expanded NKG2C+ T cell clones had unclear HCMV specificity.

The chain couples TRBV6-1 to TRBJ1-5; D is undetermined. The material sequenced was PBMCs from blood, taken on the day of vaccination. This receptor was obtained from a man aged 50-59 years who received an inactivated influenza vaccine. The CDR3 spells CASRLRTGDQPQHF. CDR3 sequence (DNA): TGTGCCAGCAGACTCCGGACTGGGGATCAGCCCCAGCATTTT.